This TCR beta chain derives from a study of cytomegalovirus exposure and HLA in healthy donors. Overall study context: HLA-typed donors were the source of about 85 million unique TCRs, which an early data release held.

Deletions cut 4 bases from V and 3 bases from J, with 12 bases between. The germline V gene has CDR1 MGHRA and CDR2 YSYEKL. This CDR3 has 14 amino acids. Of note for this clone: Its antigen is undetermined.

Findings of the study overall: Specificity for CMV antigens was confirmed in vitro for a few of the CMV-associated chains. Per a prior analysis, the majority of TCR beta V segments were productive roughly 87% or roughly 30% of the time. More clonal expansion characterized HLA-associated TCR beta chains than equally common others in a later analysis.

Primers for the PCR totalled 60 Vbeta and 13 Jbeta. Generated by immunoSEQ multiplex PCR, the TCRdb table keeps only in-frame clones and is missing some. The sample has 130,000 or so clones, 70% to 85% seen once; the top ten hold about 1.8%. Sequencing was performed on PBMCs. This sequence joins TRBV4-1 and TRBJ1-1; D is unclear. This receptor was obtained from a man between 18 and 35 years old in good health and CMV-seronegative. The DNA of the CDR3 is TGCGCCAGCAGCCCCTTAGAGGGCTACACTGAAGCTTTCTTT. Protein sequence: CASSPLEGYTEAFF.